This paragraph reports one T cell receptor (beta chain). What it binds is unknown. Clones were sequenced by immunoSEQ multiplex PCR, and TCRdb holds only the in-frame ones, with some missing. The sample lists 9,500 to 13,000 clones, about 63% occurring once. The CDR3 has 16 residues. CDR1 is SGHAT and CDR2 is FQNNGV in the germline V gene. V was clipped by 5 bases and J by 1 base, with 15 bases between them. The data stem from a study of T cell repertoires in urothelial bladder cancer. Study information: Of more than 9 resected lesions, three were cT2 or greater. Whole-study results and caveats: Carcinoma specimens had fewer T cells than benign specimens.

The TCR originated in a human donor with a benign inflammatory bladder lesion. Specimen: tumor-infiltrating cells from bladder cancer. The rearrangement joins TRBV11-2 to TRBJ2-1, with no clear D. The CDR3 DNA reads TGTGCCAGCAGCCTCTCGTTGTCTCCTTCCTACAATGAGCAGTTCTTC. It yields the protein CASSLSLSPSYNEQFF.